This section outlines one TCR beta chain sequence together with its context. Its antigen remains unknown. CDR1 is KGHDR and CDR2 is SFDVKD in the germline V gene. V was shortened by 0 bases and J by 6 bases, with 8 bases between the two germline ends. CDR3 length equals 14 residues. This entry comes from a study of T cell responses to AZD1222 COVID-19 vaccine. General study results and limits: At baseline, seropositivity was found in only 5 to 7 AZD1222 recipients.

Only in-frame clones appear in the TCRdb table, and some are missing; sequencing was by immunoSEQ multiplex PCR. This sample carries 150,000 to 200,000 clones, 90% to 95% of them seen once, and the ten largest clones take 9.2%. The chain recombines TRBV24-1 with TRBJ2-1; no reliable D call. Sequenced material: peripheral blood, taken on day 0 of AZD1222 vaccination. The origin of this receptor is an adult in good health. The CDR3 DNA is TGTGCCACCAGTGATTTGGGGCCGTCCAATGAGCAGTTCTTC. Its protein is CATSDLGPSNEQFF.